The sequence of this T cell receptor beta chain was determined in a study of metastatic and nonmetastatic thyroid tumors. General study findings and limits: Reports indicated that malignant thyroid tumors showed significantly higher TCR beta diversity than benign nodules did, in blood and tumor.

TCRdb ran MiXCR on the PCR reads. The repertoire consists of approximately 40,000 clones, with roughly 50% occurring once and the leading ten covering roughly 24%. The CDR3 contains 13 residues. The V and J ends lost 6 bases and 3 bases respectively, with 11 bases between them. Germline V gives CDR1 MDHEN, CDR2 SYDVKM. This clone has only a few counts. No antigen is known for it. Every patient underwent thyroid surgery untreated. This chain joins TRBV28 and TRBJ1-1; D not resolved. The source is a male donor with papillary thyroid cancer or a benign thyroid nodule (not recorded which). Some clones in this sample may be carry-over from other donors' samples. Sequencing was performed on tumor tissue. CDR3 sequence reads: CASSLGRDTEAFF. Here the CDR3 DNA reads TGTGCCAGCAGCTTAGGGAGGGACACTGAAGCTTTCTTT.